A selection of T cell receptor beta chains follows, all from one sample in a study of T cell responses to AZD1222 COVID-19 vaccine. The protocol was immunoSEQ multiplex PCR, while the TCRdb copy is restricted to in-frame clones and leaves out a portion. This sample has some 84,000 clones, with roughly 85% found just once. The sample was peripheral blood, taken 28 days after the second AZD1222 dose. The source of these receptors is an adult who received the AZD1222 COVID-19 vaccine. The CDR3 runs from the conserved cysteine through the conserved F or W. The order of the fields is clone size, D gene, J gene, V gene, CDR3 protein, CDR3 DNA. The D gene is left open where the match is weak. Clone size is stated in some rows and not others, as once, few, many or a class when expanded.

>.|.|TRBJ1-2|TRBV27
CASSLTGTFKGYTF
TGTGCCAGCAGTTTAACCGGGACGTTTAAGGGCTACACCTTC
>.|TRBD1|TRBJ1-2|TRBV4-3
CASRYQGAAGYGYTF
TGCGCCAGCAGATATCAGGGGGCCGCGGGCTATGGCTACACCTTC
>.|.|TRBJ1-1|TRBV6-2/TRBV6-3
CASSYTERGTEAFF
TGTGCCAGCAGTTACACGGAGCGGGGAACTGAAGCTTTCTTT
>.|TRBD1|TRBJ2-2|TRBV5-1
CASSYGTAAGELFF
TGCGCCAGCAGCTACGGGACAGCCGCCGGGGAGCTGTTTTTT
>few|.|TRBJ2-7|TRBV2
CASSRSPPESYEQYF
TGTGCCAGCAGTCGCTCCCCTCCGGAGTCCTACGAGCAGTACTTC
>.|TRBD1|TRBJ1-5|TRBV2
CASSGSGGDQPQHF
TGTGCCAGCAGTGGATCAGGGGGGGATCAGCCCCAGCATTTT
>.|TRBD1|TRBJ1-1|TRBV19
CASSMTGSNTEAFF
TGTGCCAGTAGTATGACAGGGTCGAACACTGAAGCTTTCTTT
>.|.|TRBJ2-5|TRBV9
CASSVTWSQETQYF
TGTGCCAGCAGCGTTACCTGGTCGCAAGAGACCCAGTACTTC
>.|TRBD1|TRBJ1-6|TRBV18
CASSLGPGQGVNSPLHF
TGTGCCAGCTCACTCGGACCCGGACAGGGCGTGAATTCACCCCTCCACTTT
>medium-sized|.|TRBJ2-7|TRBV29-1
CSAVTGSYEQYF
TGCAGCGCGGTGACAGGAAGCTACGAGCAGTACTTC
>.|.|TRBJ2-5|TRBV18
CASSPAGSARETQYF
TGTGCCAGCTCACCAGCCGGGTCCGCTCGCGAGACCCAGTACTTC
>.|.|TRBJ1-5|TRBV6-2/TRBV6-3
CASSYSSPSRPQHF
TGTGCCAGCAGTTACTCGAGCCCCTCGAGGCCCCAGCATTTT
>.|TRBD1|TRBJ2-2|TRBV18
CASSPTPGQGAGELFF
TGTGCCAGCTCACCCACCCCCGGACAGGGTGCCGGGGAGCTGTTTTTT
>.|TRBD1|TRBJ1-6|TRBV7-3
CASSRGTGVGPLHF
TGTGCCAGCAGCCGCGGGACAGGGGTAGGGCCCCTCCACTTT
>.|.|TRBJ1-3|TRBV28
CASSPGTAGNTIYF
TGTGCCAGCAGTCCTGGGACGGCTGGAAACACCATATATTTT
>.|.|TRBJ2-7|TRBV2
CASSPRDYEQYF
TGTGCCAGCAGCCCTAGAGATTACGAGCAGTACTTC
>.|TRBD2|TRBJ2-5|TRBV3-1/TRBV3-2
CASSPQRGEAETQYF
TGTGCCAGCAGCCCGCAGCGGGGGGAGGCAGAGACCCAGTACTTC
>.|.|TRBJ2-3|TRBV5-6
CASSLVWSEGNTQYF
TGTGCCAGCAGCTTGGTTTGGTCAGAGGGAAATACGCAGTATTTT
>.|.|TRBJ1-1|TRBV10-3
CAISGGNTEAFF
TGTGCCATATCGGGTGGGAACACTGAAGCTTTCTTT
>.|.|TRBJ1-2|TRBV2
CASRRLGDFSYGYTF
TGTGCCAGCAGAAGGTTAGGGGATTTTTCATATGGCTACACCTTC
>.|TRBD1|TRBJ2-3|TRBV2
CASRRGTDLLADTQYF
TGTGCCAGCAGACGAGGGACAGACCTCTTGGCAGATACGCAGTATTTT
>.|.|TRBJ1-1|TRBV5-1
CASSLQGFSEAFF
TGCGCCAGCAGCTTGCAAGGATTCTCTGAAGCTTTCTTT
>.|TRBD1|TRBJ2-7|TRBV29-1
CSVGGQGYEQYF
TGCAGCGTCGGAGGACAGGGCTACGAGCAGTACTTC
>.|.|TRBJ1-6|TRBV2
CASGQTTNNSPLHF
TGTGCCAGCGGGCAGACAACGAATAATTCACCCCTCCACTTT
>.|.|TRBJ1-2|TRBV7-9
CASSSLGGPTF
TGTGCCAGCAGCTCGCTCGGGGGACCTACCTTC
>.|.|TRBJ2-2|TRBV6-5
CASRTQGSTGELFF
TGTGCCAGCAGAACCCAGGGAAGCACCGGGGAGCTGTTTTTT
>.|.|TRBJ2-3|TRBV21-1
CASSTWTESTDTQYF
TGTGCCAGCAGCACGTGGACGGAAAGCACAGATACGCAGTATTTT
>.|.|TRBJ2-7|TRBV5-1
CASGEGYEQYF
TGCGCCAGCGGAGAGGGCTACGAGCAGTACTTC
>.|.|TRBJ1-1|TRBV6-1
CASSESVNTEAFF
TGTGCCAGCAGTGAATCGGTAAACACTGAAGCTTTCTTT
>.|.|TRBJ1-2|TRBV7-9
CASGLWDRPGYTF
TGTGCCAGCGGATTATGGGACCGGCCTGGCTACACCTTC
>.|.|TRBJ2-3|TRBV6-1
CASSEGTSGNPRTDTQYF
TGTGCCAGCAGTGAAGGAACGTCAGGGAACCCCCGCACAGATACGCAGTATTTT
>.|TRBD1|TRBJ1-3|TRBV4-3
CASSRDRYSGNTIYF
TGCGCCAGCAGCCGGGACAGATACTCTGGAAACACCATATATTTT
>.|.|TRBJ2-7|TRBV2
CASSSWGAGESYEQYF
TGTGCCAGCAGTTCCTGGGGGGCGGGGGAATCCTACGAGCAGTACTTC
>.|.|TRBJ2-1|TRBV12-3/TRBV12-4
CASSFTPGGEQFF
TGTGCCAGCAGTTTCACACCCGGGGGTGAGCAGTTCTTC
>.|.|TRBJ2-7|TRBV27
CASNHRSGNRDEQYF
TGTGCCAGCAATCATAGGTCGGGGAACCGGGACGAGCAGTACTTC
>.|.|TRBJ1-1|TRBV7-2
CASSLASRALNTEAFF
TGTGCCAGCAGCTTAGCGAGTCGGGCTTTGAACACTGAAGCTTTCTTT
>.|.|TRBJ2-7|TRBV6-2/TRBV6-3
CASSYSLQGMREQYF
TGTGCCAGCAGTTACTCTTTACAGGGAATGAGGGAGCAGTACTTC
>.|TRBD1|TRBJ1-5|TRBV20-1
CSASPGTGNQPQHF
TGCAGTGCTAGTCCCGGGACAGGGAATCAGCCCCAGCATTTT
>.|.|TRBJ2-7|TRBV15
CATSRDVSGRTISYEQYF
TGTGCCACCAGCAGAGATGTTTCGGGGCGGACCATTTCCTACGAGCAGTACTTC
>.|.|TRBJ2-7|TRBV10-3
CAIGDGTYEQYF
TGTGCCATCGGGGACGGAACCTACGAGCAGTACTTC
>.|.|TRBJ1-3|TRBV3-1/TRBV3-2
CASSYRETGNTIYF
TGTGCCAGCAGCTACAGGGAAACTGGAAACACCATATATTTT
>.|TRBD1|TRBJ1-3|TRBV3-1/TRBV3-2
CASRRTGTGDSGGNTIYF
TGTGCCAGCAGACGAACCGGGACAGGGGATAGTGGCGGAAACACCATATATTTT
>.|.|TRBJ1-5|TRBV4-1
CASSLQGRNQPQHF
TGCGCCAGCAGCCTACAGGGTCGCAATCAGCCCCAGCATTTT
>.|.|TRBJ1-1|TRBV19
CASSIAGAGLTEAFF
TGTGCCAGTAGTATTGCGGGGGCAGGGCTAACTGAAGCTTTCTTT
>.|.|TRBJ1-1|TRBV14
CASSQVLGLNTEAFF
TGTGCCAGCAGCCAAGTTCTGGGATTGAACACTGAAGCTTTCTTT
>.|.|TRBJ2-1|TRBV7-2
CASSLASGYNEQFF
TGTGCCAGCAGCTTAGCTAGCGGCTACAATGAGCAGTTCTTC